This TCR beta chain was retrieved from a study of a mutant IDH1 vaccine in newly diagnosed glioma. Study information: Of the patients given treatment, roughly 60% were male and 37.5% were female, and a mean age of approximately 37 years was recorded. Patients arrived already treated with radiotherapy, temozolomide, or both, most having had both. V12 corresponded to week 35 and V13 to week 47. The study, taken as a whole, reports: Of all patients, 85% to 95% showed vaccine-induced immune responses.

TCRdb's table, derived via immunoSEQ multiplex PCR, lists solely in-frame clones and lacks some. The data hold approximately 100,000 clones, with roughly 90% observed a single time. Time point indicated: week 47, end of study. A single vaccine dose contained 300 ug of mutant IDH1 20-mer peptide, and topical imiquimod was used with it. Germline V gene lookup returns CDR1 SNHLY and CDR2 FYNNEI. This CDR3 is 13 amino acids long. V shed 4 bases and J shed 0 bases, with 6 bases lying between them. For this clone: No antigen is known for it.

The chain has TRBV2 and TRBJ1-2, with no clear D. The sample here was PBMCs, taken from a glioma patient whose treatment included an IDH1 peptide vaccine. This TCR was sampled from a woman between 45 and 65 years old with glioma. The DNA of the CDR3 is TGTGCCAGCAGTGTAGGGACTAACTATGGCTACACCTTC. Protein sequence: CASSVGTNYGYTF. Filled out from reference TRBV2 and TRBJ1-2, the complete variable domain reads EPEVTQTPSHQVTQMGQEVILRCVPISNHLYFYWYRQILGQKVEFLVSFYNNEISEKSEIFDDQFSVERPDGSNFTLKIRSTKLEDSAMYFCASSVGTNYGYTFGSGTRLTVV.